This T cell receptor beta chain comes out of a study of OX40 agonist ivuxolimab in advanced cancers. Study context: Hepatocellular carcinoma, melanoma, renal cell or head and neck cancer affected the dose-escalation patients.

Germline CDR1 is SNHLY and CDR2 is FYNNEI. The germline V and J ends were trimmed by 11 bases and 8 bases, with 22 bases remaining between them. There are 14 residues in the CDR3. The data were produced by immunoSEQ multiplex PCR, yet TCRdb's version contains in-frame clones alone and is incomplete. The repertoire holds around 75,000 clones, with 80% to 90% as singletons. V is TRBV2 and J is TRBJ2-1, with TRBD1 as a possible D gene (6 bases). Sequences were derived from CD4+ or CD8+ T cells sorted from blood, sampled in a trial of the OX40 agonist ivuxolimab. The clonotype was recovered from an adult with an advanced solid tumor such as melanoma, head and neck, liver or kidney cancer. The CDR3 reads CAGSGADMGYEQFF. The CDR3 nucleotides are TGTGCCGGCTCAGGGGCAGACATGGGGTATGAGCAGTTCTTC. Combining the CDR3 with reference TRBV2 and TRBJ2-1 gives the whole variable domain EPEVTQTPSHQVTQMGQEVILRCVPISNHLYFYWYRQILGQKVEFLVSFYNNEISEKSEIFDDQFSVERPDGSNFTLKIRSTKLEDSAMYFCAGSGADMGYEQFFGPGTRLTVL.